Listed below are T cell receptor beta chains from one sample, sequenced in a study of cytomegalovirus exposure and HLA in healthy donors. Clones were read by immunoSEQ multiplex PCR, and TCRdb kept only the in-frame ones, dropping some. Altogether about 120,000 clones are present, over 75% being singletons, with the ten largest covering approximately 10%. The sequenced material came from PBMCs. All receptors derive from a man aged 35-49 years in good health and CMV-seropositive. The CDR3 runs from the conserved cysteine through the conserved F or W. The D gene is left open where the match is weak. Clone sizes are given selectively: once, few, many, or a class where the clone is expanded.

D	V	size	J	CDR3	DNA
TRBD1	TRBV7-3	.	TRBJ1-1	CASSPGQGNTEAFF	TGTGCCAGCAGCCCTGGACAGGGGAACACTGAAGCTTTCTTT
.	TRBV4-3	.	TRBJ2-4	CASSHPQATNIQYF	TGCGCCAGCAGCCACCCCCAAGCCACGAACATTCAGTACTTC
.	TRBV30	few	TRBJ1-5	CAWSTNRERQPQHF	TGTGCCTGGAGTACAAACAGGGAGCGGCAGCCCCAGCATTTT
TRBD2	TRBV7-2	.	TRBJ2-3	CASSSQPGLDTDTQYF	TGTGCCAGCAGCTCCCAACCGGGACTAGACACAGATACGCAGTATTTT
TRBD1	TRBV28	.	TRBJ2-3	CASSTDRGTTDTQYF	TGTGCCAGCAGTACAGACAGGGGCACCACAGATACGCAGTATTTT
.	TRBV7-3	.	TRBJ2-5	CASSLSGETQYF	TGTGCCAGCAGCTTATCGGGAGAGACCCAGTACTTC
.	TRBV4-2	.	TRBJ1-3	CASSQDVTDFSGNTIYF	TGTGCCAGCAGCCAAGATGTGACAGATTTCTCTGGAAACACCATATATTTT
TRBD1	TRBV30	.	TRBJ2-7	CAWVARDRATYEQYF	TGTGCCTGGGTCGCCCGGGACAGGGCTACCTACGAGCAGTACTTC
TRBD1	TRBV7-9	.	TRBJ2-7	CSSSRDSSSSYEQYF	TGTTCCAGCAGCCGGGACAGCTCGAGCTCCTACGAGCAGTACTTC
.	TRBV18	few	TRBJ2-7	CASSPQEGQFEQYF	TGTGCCAGCTCACCACAGGAGGGCCAGTTCGAGCAGTACTTC
.	TRBV4-3	.	TRBJ1-3	CASSQDGGGNTIYF	TGCGCCAGCAGCCAAGACGGTGGTGGAAACACCATATATTTT
.	TRBV27	few	TRBJ1-2	CASTGRVGYGYTF	TGTGCCAGCACCGGGAGGGTCGGCTATGGCTACACCTTC
.	TRBV28	.	TRBJ2-7	CASSLAHYEQYF	TGTGCCAGCAGTTTGGCACACTACGAGCAGTACTTC
TRBD2	TRBV9	.	TRBJ2-3	CASSVADGRRTDTQYF	TGTGCCAGCAGCGTAGCTGACGGGAGGCGCACAGATACGCAGTATTTT
.	TRBV4-1	.	TRBJ2-3	CASSQTPTGEITDTQYF	TGCGCCAGCAGCCAAACTCCCACGGGGGAGATCACAGATACGCAGTATTTT
TRBD2	TRBV30	once	TRBJ2-5	CAWRVWGGVKETQYF	TGTGCCTGGAGGGTTTGGGGGGGAGTAAAGGAGACCCAGTACTTC
TRBD1	TRBV11-2	.	TRBJ1-2	CASSFLDRAGGGDGYTF	TGTGCCAGCAGCTTCCTTGACAGGGCGGGAGGTGGTGATGGCTACACCTTC
.	TRBV7-2	.	TRBJ2-2	CASSLVAVTGELFF	TGTGCCAGCAGCTTAGTTGCAGTCACCGGGGAGCTGTTTTTT
TRBD1	TRBV6-1	.	TRBJ1-1	CASSQGTGRRNTEAFF	TGTGCCAGCAGTCAAGGGACAGGGAGGCGGAACACTGAAGCTTTCTTT
.	TRBV30	.	TRBJ1-2	CAWSWQGPGTF	TGTGCCTGGAGTTGGCAGGGCCCCGGCACCTTC
.	TRBV19	.	TRBJ1-5	CASRTGQSLNQPQHF	TGTGCCAGTAGAACCGGACAGAGCCTCAATCAGCCCCAGCATTTT
TRBD1	TRBV11-1	.	TRBJ1-1	CASSLGDRVHTEAFF	TGTGCCAGCAGCTTAGGGGACAGAGTTCACACTGAAGCTTTCTTT
.	TRBV15	.	TRBJ2-5	CATSFMGRLETQYF	TGTGCCACCAGCTTTATGGGGCGCCTCGAGACCCAGTACTTC
TRBD1	TRBV4-1	.	TRBJ1-6	CASSLGQGAPNSPLHF	TGCGCCAGCAGCCTCGGACAGGGGGCACCTAATTCACCCCTCCACTTT
TRBD1	TRBV10-2	.	TRBJ1-3	CASSESTGTFGNTIYF	TGCGCCAGCAGTGAGTCGACAGGGACCTTTGGAAACACCATATATTTT
TRBD1	TRBV10-3	few	TRBJ1-3	CAGAPGGNSGNTIYF	TGTGCAGGGGCCCCAGGGGGCAACTCTGGAAACACCATATATTTT
.	TRBV18	few	TRBJ1-2	CASSPLAVNYGYTF	TGTGCCAGCTCACCACTTGCAGTTAACTATGGCTACACCTTC
.	TRBV5-6	few	TRBJ2-7	CASSQFYEQYF	TGTGCCAGCAGCCAATTCTACGAGCAGTACTTC
.	TRBV11-2	.	TRBJ2-3	CASSPSLLSTDTQYF	TGTGCCAGCAGCCCTTCCCTCCTTTCGACAGATACGCAGTATTTT
.	TRBV29-1	.	TRBJ1-5	CSVESCLSRLPGNQPQHF	TGCAGCGTTGAATCTTGTTTGTCCCGCCTACCCGGCAATCAGCCCCAGCATTTT
.	TRBV11-3	.	TRBJ2-5	CASSLGGRETQYF	TGTGCCAGCAGCTTAGGCGGCCGGGAGACCCAGTACTTC
.	TRBV13	.	TRBJ1-5	CASSVGGAARNQPQHF	TGTGCCAGCAGCGTCGGTGGGGCAGCCCGTAATCAGCCCCAGCATTTT
.	TRBV11-3	.	TRBJ2-2	CASSRGGGRELFF	TGTGCCAGCAGCCGAGGGGGGGGCCGGGAGCTGTTTTTT
.	TRBV5-4	.	TRBJ2-7	CASSSGLSSYEQYF	TGTGCCAGCAGCTCGGGACTCAGCTCCTACGAGCAGTACTTC
.	TRBV7-2	.	TRBJ1-6	CASSLARGSGRYPLHF	TGTGCCAGCAGCTTAGCCCGGGGGTCGGGCAGATACCCCCTCCACTTT
TRBD2	TRBV2	once	TRBJ2-3	CASRGGVGTDTQYF	TGTGCCAGCAGGGGGGGGGTGGGCACAGATACGCAGTATTTT
.	TRBV7-2	.	TRBJ2-2	CASSPHTGVGELFF	TGTGCCAGCAGCCCCCACACAGGCGTCGGGGAGCTGTTTTTT
TRBD1	TRBV7-3	.	TRBJ2-1	CASSLQGANEQFF	TGTGCCAGCAGCTTACAGGGGGCCAATGAGCAGTTCTTC
.	TRBV6-5	.	TRBJ2-7	CASRATGYEQYF	TGTGCCAGCAGAGCGACCGGCTACGAGCAGTACTTC
TRBD1	TRBV19	.	TRBJ2-3	CASNYRGSTDTQYF	TGTGCCAGTAATTACAGGGGGTCGACAGATACGCAGTATTTT
TRBD1	TRBV5-6	.	TRBJ1-4	CASSLGQGLEKLFF	TGTGCCAGCAGCTTGGGACAGGGCTTGGAAAAACTGTTTTTT
TRBD2	TRBV7-3	.	TRBJ2-3	CASSPYGIRGGRPDTQYF	TGTGCCAGCAGCCCTTATGGTATCCGGGGGGGACGGCCAGATACGCAGTATTTT
.	TRBV5-1	.	TRBJ2-3	CASREGPSTDTQYF	TGCGCCAGCAGAGAGGGCCCTAGCACAGATACGCAGTATTTT
.	TRBV5-4	.	TRBJ2-6	CASRTQTGANVLTF	TGTGCCAGCAGGACACAGACTGGGGCCAACGTCCTGACTTTC
.	TRBV4-1	.	TRBJ1-1	CASRHPGHLTEAFF	TGCGCCAGCAGGCATCCGGGACACCTCACTGAAGCTTTCTTT
.	TRBV9	.	TRBJ2-5	CASSVVGREAETQYF	TGTGCCAGCAGCGTAGTGGGCAGGGAGGCGGAGACCCAGTACTTC
TRBD1	TRBV4-1	.	TRBJ2-7	CASSQGQGRSYEQYF	TGCGCCAGCAGCCAGGGACAGGGAAGGTCCTACGAGCAGTACTTC